The source of this T cell receptor (beta chain) is a study of blood T cell repertoires in COVID-19. About the study: Samples of COVID-19 (acute and convalescent) were obtained from the United States, Italy and Spain.

This table comes from immunoSEQ multiplex PCR, and its TCRdb copy is limited to in-frame clones, with some not included. The sample shows around 100,000 clones, around 72% of them seen only once. CDR1 and CDR2 from the germline V gene are SGHKS and YYEKEE (reference sequence). The length of the CDR3 is 15 residues. Trimming took off 2 bases at V and 1 base at J, with 10 bases between the two ends. The receptor was isolated from a man in his 70s with COVID-19, enrolled during active disease. The rearrangement links TRBV5-5 to TRBJ1-5; D unresolved. The sequenced sample consisted of peripheral blood. CDR3 sequence: CASSFNPGSNQPQHF. Written as DNA, the CDR3 is TGTGCCAGCAGCTTTAACCCGGGAAGCAATCAGCCCCAGCATTTT.